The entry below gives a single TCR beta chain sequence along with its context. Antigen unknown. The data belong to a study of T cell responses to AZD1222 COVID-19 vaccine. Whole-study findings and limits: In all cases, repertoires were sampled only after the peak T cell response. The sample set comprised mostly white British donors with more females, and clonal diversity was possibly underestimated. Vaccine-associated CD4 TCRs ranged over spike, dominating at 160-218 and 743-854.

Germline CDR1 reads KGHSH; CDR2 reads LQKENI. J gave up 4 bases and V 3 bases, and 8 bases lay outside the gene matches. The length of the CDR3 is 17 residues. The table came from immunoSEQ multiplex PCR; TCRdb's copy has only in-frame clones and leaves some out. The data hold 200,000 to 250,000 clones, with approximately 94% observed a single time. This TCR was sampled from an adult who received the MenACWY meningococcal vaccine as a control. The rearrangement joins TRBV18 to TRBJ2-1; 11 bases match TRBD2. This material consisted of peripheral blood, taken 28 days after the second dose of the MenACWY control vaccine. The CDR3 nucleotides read TGTGCCAGCTCACCGGGGGCTAGCGGGAGGTCTTACAATGAGCAGTTCTTC. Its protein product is CASSPGASGRSYNEQFF.